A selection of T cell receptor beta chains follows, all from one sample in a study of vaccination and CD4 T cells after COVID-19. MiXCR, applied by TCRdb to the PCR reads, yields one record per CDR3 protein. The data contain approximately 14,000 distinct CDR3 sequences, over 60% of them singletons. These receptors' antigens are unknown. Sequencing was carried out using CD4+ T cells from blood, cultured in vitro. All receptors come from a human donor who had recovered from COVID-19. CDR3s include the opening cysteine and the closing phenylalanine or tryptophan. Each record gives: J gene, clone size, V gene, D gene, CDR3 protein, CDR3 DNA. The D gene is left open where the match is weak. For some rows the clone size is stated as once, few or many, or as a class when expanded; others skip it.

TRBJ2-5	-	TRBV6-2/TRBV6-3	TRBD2	CASKAGGFPETQYF	TGTGCCAGCAAGGCGGGAGGCTTTCCAGAGACCCAGTACTTC
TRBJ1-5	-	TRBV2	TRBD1	CATSLTGNQPQHF	TGTGCCACCTCACTGACAGGGAATCAGCCCCAGCATTTT
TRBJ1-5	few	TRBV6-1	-	CASSRSHLDQPQHF	TGTGCCAGCAGCCGAAGCCACCTGGATCAGCCCCAGCATTTT
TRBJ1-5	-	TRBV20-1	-	CSARRRNQPQHF	TGCAGTGCTCGCCGACGGAATCAGCCCCAGCATTTT
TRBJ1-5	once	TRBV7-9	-	CASSPDGSGAQHF	TGTGCCAGCAGCCCGGACGGGTCAGGGGCCCAGCATTTT
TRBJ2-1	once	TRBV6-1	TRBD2	CASSEGTSRNEQFF	TGTGCCAGCAGTGAAGGGACTAGTCGCAATGAGCAGTTCTTC
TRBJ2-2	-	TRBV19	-	CASSKAGINTGELFF	TGTGCCAGTAGTAAGGCGGGGATTAACACCGGGGAGCTGTTTTTT
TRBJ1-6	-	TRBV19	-	CASSNGGRWNSPLHF	TGTGCCAGTAGTAACGGGGGGCGATGGAATTCACCCCTCCACTTT
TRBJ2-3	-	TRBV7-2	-	CASSLVVLDTQYF	TGTGCCAGCAGCTTAGTGGTTCTCGATACGCAGTATTTT
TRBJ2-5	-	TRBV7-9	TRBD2	CASSLALTSGAQETQYF	TGTGCCAGCAGCTTAGCTCTTACTAGCGGGGCCCAAGAGACCCAGTACTTC
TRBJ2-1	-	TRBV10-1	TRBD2	CASSDGTSGRQSEQFF	TGCGCCAGCAGCGACGGGACTAGCGGGAGACAATCTGAGCAGTTCTTC
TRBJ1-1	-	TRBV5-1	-	CASSDPGRNLLGAFF	TGCGCCAGCAGCGACCCCGGCAGGAACCTTTTGGGAGCTTTCTTT
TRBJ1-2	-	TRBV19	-	CASSRIFRSDYGYTF	TGTGCCAGTAGTAGGATATTTCGGTCCGACTATGGCTACACCTTC
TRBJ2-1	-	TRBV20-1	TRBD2	CSARDRTSGTYNEQFF	TGCAGTGCTAGAGATAGGACTAGCGGGACCTACAATGAGCAGTTCTTC
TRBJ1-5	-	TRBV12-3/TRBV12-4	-	CASSLGGDQPQHF	TGTGCCAGCAGTTTGGGGGGGGATCAGCCCCAGCATTTT
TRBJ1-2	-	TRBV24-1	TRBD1	CATTSSDRRDGYTF	TGTGCCACCACCTCCTCGGACAGGCGCGATGGCTACACCTTC
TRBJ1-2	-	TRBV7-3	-	CASSFRRQAIVAGYTF	TGTGCCAGCAGCTTTCGCCGACAGGCAATAGTGGCTGGCTACACCTTC
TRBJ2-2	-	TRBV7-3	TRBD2	CASSYGLAGPGELFF	TGTGCCAGCAGTTACGGACTAGCGGGTCCCGGGGAGCTGTTTTTT
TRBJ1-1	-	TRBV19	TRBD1	CTSRGRTEAFF	TGTACCAGCAGGGGGCGTACTGAAGCTTTCTTT
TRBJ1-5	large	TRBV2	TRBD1	CASSEEGAKHQPQHF	TGTGCCAGCAGTGAAGAGGGGGCGAAGCATCAGCCCCAGCATTTT